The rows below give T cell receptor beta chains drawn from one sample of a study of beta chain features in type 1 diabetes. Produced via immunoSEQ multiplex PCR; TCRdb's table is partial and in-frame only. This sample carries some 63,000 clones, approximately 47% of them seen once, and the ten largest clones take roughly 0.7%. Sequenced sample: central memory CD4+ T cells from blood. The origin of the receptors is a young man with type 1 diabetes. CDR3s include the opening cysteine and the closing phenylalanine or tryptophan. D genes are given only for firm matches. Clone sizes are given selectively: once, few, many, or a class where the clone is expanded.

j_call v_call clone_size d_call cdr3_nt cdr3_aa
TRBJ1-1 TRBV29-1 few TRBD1 TGCAGCGCTCGCCCCACAGGGGGAACTGAAGCTTTCTTT CSARPTGGTEAFF
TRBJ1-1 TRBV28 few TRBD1 TGTGCCAGCAGCCTAACCTACAGGGGTCGGAAGACTGAAGCTTTCTTT CASSLTYRGRKTEAFF
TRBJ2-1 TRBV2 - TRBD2 TGTGCCAGCAGTGGTTCGGGGGGGACTGAGCAGTTCTTC CASSGSGGTEQFF
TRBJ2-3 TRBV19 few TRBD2 TGTGCCAGTAAAAGAGCGGGGGGCACAGATACGCAGTATTTT CASKRAGGTDTQYF
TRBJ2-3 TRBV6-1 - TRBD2 TGTGCCAGCAGTGATCTAGCGGACCCCACAGATACGCAGTATTTT CASSDLADPTDTQYF
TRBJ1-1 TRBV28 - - TGTGCCAGCAGTGCTCCGGGGGAGGCGAACACTGAAGCTTTCTTT CASSAPGEANTEAFF
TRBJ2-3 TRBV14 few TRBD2 TGTGCCAGCAGCCAAAAATCGCTGTCGAGCGGGAGAGCAGATACGCAGTATTTT CASSQKSLSSGRADTQYF
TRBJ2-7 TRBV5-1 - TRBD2 TGCGCCAGCAGCTCAAGAGGACTAGCGGTCTCCTCCTACGAGCAGTACTTC CASSSRGLAVSSYEQYF
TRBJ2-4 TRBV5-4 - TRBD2 TGTGCCAGCAGCCTACGGGCGGGAGTCCAAAACATTCAGTACTTC CASSLRAGVQNIQYF
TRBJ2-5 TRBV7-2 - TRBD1 TGTGCCAGCAGCCCGGGACAGGGAGGGGAGACCCAGTACTTC CASSPGQGGETQYF
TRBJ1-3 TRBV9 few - TGTGCCAGCACAACAGGCCTTTCTGGAAACACCATATATTTT CASTTGLSGNTIYF
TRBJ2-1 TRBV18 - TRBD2 TGTGCCAGCTCACCCGGGACTAGCTCCTACAATGAGCAGTTCTTC CASSPGTSSYNEQFF
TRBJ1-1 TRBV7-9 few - TGTGCCAGCACCAAGACAGGAGTCAAGGGGACTGAAGCTTTCTTT CASTKTGVKGTEAFF
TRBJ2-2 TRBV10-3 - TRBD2 TGTGCCATCAGTCGATTAGCGGGAGGGGACACCGGGGAGCTGTTTTTT CAISRLAGGDTGELFF
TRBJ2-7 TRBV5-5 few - TGTGCCAGCAGCTTGTCAGGGATTTCCTACGAGCAGTACTTC CASSLSGISYEQYF
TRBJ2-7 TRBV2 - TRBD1 TGTGCCAGCAGGGACAGGGACCGATACGAGCAGTACTTC CASRDRDRYEQYF
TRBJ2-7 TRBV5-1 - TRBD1 TGCGCCAGCAGCTTGGCCAAGGCAGGGGGTGCCTACGAGCAGTACTTC CASSLAKAGGAYEQYF
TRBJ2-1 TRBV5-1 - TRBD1 TGCGCCAGCAGCCTAGGGGACAGCACGTACAATGAGCAGTTCTTC CASSLGDSTYNEQFF
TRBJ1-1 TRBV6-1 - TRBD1 TGTGCCACCCGGACAGGGGAGAACACTGAAGCTTTCTTT CATRTGENTEAFF
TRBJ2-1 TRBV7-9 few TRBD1 TGTGCCAGCAGCCCAAGACAGGGGGCGAGGTACAATGAGCAGTTCTTC CASSPRQGARYNEQFF
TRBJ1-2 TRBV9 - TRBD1 TGTGCCAGCAGCGTTGGGGGGGCAACAGGGGGCCGCTATGGCTACACCTTC CASSVGGATGGRYGYTF
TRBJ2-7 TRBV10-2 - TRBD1 TGCGCCAGCAGGGCCGGACAGGCCTCCTACGAGCAGTACTTC CASRAGQASYEQYF
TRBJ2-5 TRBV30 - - TGTGCCTCTACGGACAGTCACGGGCAAGAGACCCAGTACTTC CASTDSHGQETQYF
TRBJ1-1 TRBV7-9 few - TGTGCCAGCAGCTTAGCCACAGGGACTGAAGCTTTCTTT CASSLATGTEAFF
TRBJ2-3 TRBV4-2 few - TGTGCCAGCAGCTTCGGAGCAGATACGCAGTATTTT CASSFGADTQYF
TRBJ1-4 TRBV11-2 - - TGTGCCAGCAGCTTAGGTAACAGAATTGAAAAACTGTTTTTT CASSLGNRIEKLFF
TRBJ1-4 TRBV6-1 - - TGTGCCAGCAGTGCAATATGGAGTAATGAAAAACTGTTTTTT CASSAIWSNEKLFF
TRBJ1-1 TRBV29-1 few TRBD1 TGCAGCGTCTCCTCGGACAGGGAGGGGACTGAAGCTTTCTTT CSVSSDREGTEAFF